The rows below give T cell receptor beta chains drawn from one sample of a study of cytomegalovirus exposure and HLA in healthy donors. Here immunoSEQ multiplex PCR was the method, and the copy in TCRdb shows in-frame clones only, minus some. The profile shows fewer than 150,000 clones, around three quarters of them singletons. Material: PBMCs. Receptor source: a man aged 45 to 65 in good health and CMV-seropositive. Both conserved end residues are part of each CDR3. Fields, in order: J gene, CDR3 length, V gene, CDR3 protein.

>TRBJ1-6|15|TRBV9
CASSVDPGRSSPLHF
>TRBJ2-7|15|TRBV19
CASSMYGGSVYEQYF
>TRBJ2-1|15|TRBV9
CASSATGGAYNEQFF
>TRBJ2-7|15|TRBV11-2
CASSLGGSLSNEQYF
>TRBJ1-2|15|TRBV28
CASSNGGQGARGYTF
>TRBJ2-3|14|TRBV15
CATSRSRETDTQYF
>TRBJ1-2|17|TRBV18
CASSPREMGHHVGGYTF
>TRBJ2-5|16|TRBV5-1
CASRIGASGNQETQYF
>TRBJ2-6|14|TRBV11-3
CASSSSLGANVLTF
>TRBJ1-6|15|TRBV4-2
CASSQGQGINSPLHF
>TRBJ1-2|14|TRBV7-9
CASSHGSPNYGYTF
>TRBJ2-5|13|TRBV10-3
CAGGRGEQETQYF
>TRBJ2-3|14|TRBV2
CASSLRGATDTQYF
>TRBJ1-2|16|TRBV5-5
CASSLTGGVGNYGYTF
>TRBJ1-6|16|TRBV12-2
CASRLAPEGEGSPLHF
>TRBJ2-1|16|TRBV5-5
CASSPLAGVAVNEQFF
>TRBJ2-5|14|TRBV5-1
CASSLGPGLQTQYF
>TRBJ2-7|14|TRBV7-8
CASSLDAASYEQYF